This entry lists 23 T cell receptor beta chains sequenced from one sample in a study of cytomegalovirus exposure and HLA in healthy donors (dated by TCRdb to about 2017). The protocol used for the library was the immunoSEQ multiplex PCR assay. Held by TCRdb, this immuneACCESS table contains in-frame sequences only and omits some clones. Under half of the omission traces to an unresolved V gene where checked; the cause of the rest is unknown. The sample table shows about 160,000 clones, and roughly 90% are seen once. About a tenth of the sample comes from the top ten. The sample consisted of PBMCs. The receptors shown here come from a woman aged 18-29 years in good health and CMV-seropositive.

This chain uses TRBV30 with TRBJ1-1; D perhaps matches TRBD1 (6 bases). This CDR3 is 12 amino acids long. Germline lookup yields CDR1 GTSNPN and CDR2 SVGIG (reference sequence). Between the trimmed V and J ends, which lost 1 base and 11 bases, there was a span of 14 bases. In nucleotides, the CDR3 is TGTGCCTGGAGTGAAACACAGGGAGTCGCTTTCTTT. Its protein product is CAWSETQGVAFF.

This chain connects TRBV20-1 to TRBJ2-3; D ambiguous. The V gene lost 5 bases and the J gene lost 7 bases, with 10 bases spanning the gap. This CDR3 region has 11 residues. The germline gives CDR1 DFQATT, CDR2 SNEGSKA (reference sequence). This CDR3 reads CSAEVLNTQYF. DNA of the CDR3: TGCAGTGCTGAGGTCTTAAATACGCAGTATTTT.

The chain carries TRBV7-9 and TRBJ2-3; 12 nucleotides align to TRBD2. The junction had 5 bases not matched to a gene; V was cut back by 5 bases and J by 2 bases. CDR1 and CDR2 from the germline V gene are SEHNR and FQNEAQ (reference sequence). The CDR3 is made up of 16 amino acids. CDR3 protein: CASSQGLAGLTDTQYF. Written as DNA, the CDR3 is TGTGCCAGCAGCCAAGGACTAGCGGGGCTCACAGATACGCAGTATTTT. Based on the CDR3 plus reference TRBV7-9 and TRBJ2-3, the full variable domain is DTGVSQNPRHKITKRGQNVTFRCDPISEHNRLYWYRQTLGQGPEFLTYFQNEAQLEKSRLLSDRFSAERPKGSFSTLEIQRTEQGDSAMYLCASSQGLAGLTDTQYFGPGTRLTVL.

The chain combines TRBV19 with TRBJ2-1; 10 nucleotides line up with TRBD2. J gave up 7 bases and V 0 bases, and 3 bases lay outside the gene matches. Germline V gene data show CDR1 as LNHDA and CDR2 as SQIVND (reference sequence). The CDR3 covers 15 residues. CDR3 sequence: CASSIDSTSGNEQFF. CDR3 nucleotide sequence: TGTGCCAGTAGTATAGACTCGACTAGCGGGAATGAGCAGTTCTTC. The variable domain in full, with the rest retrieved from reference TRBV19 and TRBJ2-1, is DGGITQSPKYLFRKEGQNVTLSCEQNLNHDAMYWYRQDPGQGLRLIYYSQIVNDFQKGDIAEGYSVSREKKESFPLTVTSAQKNPTAFYLCASSIDSTSGNEQFFGPGTRLTVL.

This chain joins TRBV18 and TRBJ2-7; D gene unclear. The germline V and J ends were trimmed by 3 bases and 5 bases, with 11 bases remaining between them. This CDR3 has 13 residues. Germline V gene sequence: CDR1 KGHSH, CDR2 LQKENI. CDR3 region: CASSPSLNDEQYF. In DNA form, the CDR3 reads TGTGCCAGCTCACCTTCACTAAATGACGAGCAGTACTTC.

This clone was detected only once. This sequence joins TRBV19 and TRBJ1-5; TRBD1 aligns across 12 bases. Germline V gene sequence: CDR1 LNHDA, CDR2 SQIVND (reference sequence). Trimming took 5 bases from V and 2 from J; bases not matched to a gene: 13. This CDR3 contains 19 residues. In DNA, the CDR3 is TGTGCCAGTAGTTTCTTACCGGGACAGGGGGCTGGGGGCAATCAGCCCCAGCATTTT. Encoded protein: CASSFLPGQGAGGNQPQHF. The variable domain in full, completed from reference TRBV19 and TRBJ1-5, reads DGGITQSPKYLFRKEGQNVTLSCEQNLNHDAMYWYRQDPGQGLRLIYYSQIVNDFQKGDIAEGYSVSREKKESFPLTVTSAQKNPTAFYLCASSFLPGQGAGGNQPQHFGDGTRLSIL.

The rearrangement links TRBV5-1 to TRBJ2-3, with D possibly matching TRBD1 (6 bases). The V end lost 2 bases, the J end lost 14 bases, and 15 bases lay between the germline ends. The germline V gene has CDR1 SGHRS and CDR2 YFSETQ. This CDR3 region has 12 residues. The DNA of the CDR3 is TGCGCCAGCAGCTTACCGGGACACCGCACGTATTTT. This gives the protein CASSLPGHRTYF.

CDR3 residues: CALDPEGFSTDTQYF. CDR3 nucleotide sequence: TGTGCCTTGGATCCGGAGGGGTTTAGCACAGATACGCAGTATTTT. The chain employs TRBV30 and TRBJ2-3; a possible D gene is TRBD2 (6 bases). Germline lookup yields CDR1 GTSNPN and CDR2 SVGIG (reference sequence). V was cut by 7 bases and J by 0 bases, with 17 bases left in between. The CDR3 has 15 residues.

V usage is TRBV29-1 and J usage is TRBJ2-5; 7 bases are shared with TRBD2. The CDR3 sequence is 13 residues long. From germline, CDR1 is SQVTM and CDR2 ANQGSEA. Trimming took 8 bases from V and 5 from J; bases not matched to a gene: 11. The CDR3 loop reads CSLLGGTTETQYF. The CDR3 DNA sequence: TGCAGCCTTTTGGGAGGGACCACGGAGACCCAGTACTTC. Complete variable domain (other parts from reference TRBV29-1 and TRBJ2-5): SAVISQKPSRDICQRGTSLTIQCQVDSQVTMMFWYRQQPGQSLTLIATANQGSEATYESGFVIDKFPISRPNLTFSTLTVSNMSPEDSSIYLCSLLGGTTETQYFGPGTRLLVL.

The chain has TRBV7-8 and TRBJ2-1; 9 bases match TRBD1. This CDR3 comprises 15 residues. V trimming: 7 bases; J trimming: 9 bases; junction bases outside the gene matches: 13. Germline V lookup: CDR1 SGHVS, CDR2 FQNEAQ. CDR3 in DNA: TGTGCCAGCACTCCCCCGGGACAGGGTTTAGGTGAGCAGTTCTTC. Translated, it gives CASTPPGQGLGEQFF.

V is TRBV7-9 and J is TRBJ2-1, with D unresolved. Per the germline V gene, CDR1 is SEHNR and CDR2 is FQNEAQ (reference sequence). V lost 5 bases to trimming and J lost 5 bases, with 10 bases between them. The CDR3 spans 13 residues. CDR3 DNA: TGTGCCAGCAGCCCGAAAGCTAACAATGAGCAGTTCTTC. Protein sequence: CASSPKANNEQFF. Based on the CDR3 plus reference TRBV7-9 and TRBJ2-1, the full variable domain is DTGVSQNPRHKITKRGQNVTFRCDPISEHNRLYWYRQTLGQGPEFLTYFQNEAQLEKSRLLSDRFSAERPKGSFSTLEIQRTEQGDSAMYLCASSPKANNEQFFGPGTRLTVL.

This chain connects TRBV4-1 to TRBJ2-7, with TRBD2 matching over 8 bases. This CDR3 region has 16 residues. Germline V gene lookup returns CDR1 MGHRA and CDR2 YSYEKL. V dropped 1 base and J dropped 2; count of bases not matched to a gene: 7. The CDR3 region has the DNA TGCGCCAGCAGCCAAGGGGTCGGGGGGGCTACCTACGAGCAGTACTTC. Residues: CASSQGVGGATYEQYF.

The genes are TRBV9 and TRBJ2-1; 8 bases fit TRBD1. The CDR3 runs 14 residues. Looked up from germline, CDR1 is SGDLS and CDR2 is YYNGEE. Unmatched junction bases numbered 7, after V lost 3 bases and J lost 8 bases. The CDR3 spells CASSDGQGLDEQFF. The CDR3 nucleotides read TGTGCCAGCAGCGACGGACAGGGCTTGGATGAGCAGTTCTTC. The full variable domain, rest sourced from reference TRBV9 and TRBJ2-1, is DSGVTQTPKHLITATGQRVTLRCSPRSGDLSVYWYQQSLDQGLQFLIQYYNGEERAKGNILERFSAQQFPDLHSELNLSSLELGDSALYFCASSDGQGLDEQFFGPGTRLTVL.

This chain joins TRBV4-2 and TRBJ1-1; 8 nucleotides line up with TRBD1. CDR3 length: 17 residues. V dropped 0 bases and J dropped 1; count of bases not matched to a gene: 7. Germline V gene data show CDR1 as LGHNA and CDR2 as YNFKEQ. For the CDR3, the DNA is TGTGCCAGCAGCCAAGATGACCTGACAGGGGCGAACACTGAAGCTTTCTTT. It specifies CASSQDDLTGANTEAFF.

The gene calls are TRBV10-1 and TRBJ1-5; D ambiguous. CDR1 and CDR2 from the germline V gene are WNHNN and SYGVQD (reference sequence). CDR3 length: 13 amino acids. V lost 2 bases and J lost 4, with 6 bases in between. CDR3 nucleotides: TGCGCCAGCAGTGAGGGGCATAATCAGCCCCAGCATTTT. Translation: CASSEGHNQPQHF.

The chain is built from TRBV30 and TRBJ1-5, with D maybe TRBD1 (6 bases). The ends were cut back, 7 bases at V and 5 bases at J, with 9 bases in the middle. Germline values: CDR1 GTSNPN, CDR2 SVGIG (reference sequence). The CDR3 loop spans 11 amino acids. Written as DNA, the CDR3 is TGTGCCTCGGGGGGCGATCAGCCCCAGCATTTT. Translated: CASGGDQPQHF. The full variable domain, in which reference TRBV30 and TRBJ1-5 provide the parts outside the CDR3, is SQTIHQWPATLVQPVGSPLSLECTVEGTSNPNLYWYRQAAGRGLQLLFYSVGIGQISSEVPQNLSASRPQDRQFILSSKKLLLSDSGFYLCASGGDQPQHFGDGTRLSIL.

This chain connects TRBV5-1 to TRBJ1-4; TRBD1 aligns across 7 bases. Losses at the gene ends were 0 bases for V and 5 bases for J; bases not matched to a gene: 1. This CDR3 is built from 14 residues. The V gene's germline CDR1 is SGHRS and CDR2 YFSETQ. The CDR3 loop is CASSLAGGNEKLFF. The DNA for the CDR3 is TGCGCCAGCAGCTTGGCAGGGGGGAATGAAAAACTGTTTTTT.

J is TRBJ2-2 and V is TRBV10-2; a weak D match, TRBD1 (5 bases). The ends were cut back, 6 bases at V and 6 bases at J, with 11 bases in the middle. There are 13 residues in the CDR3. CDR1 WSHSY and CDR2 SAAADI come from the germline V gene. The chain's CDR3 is CASRPTGPGELFF. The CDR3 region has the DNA TGCGCCAGCAGGCCCACAGGTCCCGGGGAGCTGTTTTTT.

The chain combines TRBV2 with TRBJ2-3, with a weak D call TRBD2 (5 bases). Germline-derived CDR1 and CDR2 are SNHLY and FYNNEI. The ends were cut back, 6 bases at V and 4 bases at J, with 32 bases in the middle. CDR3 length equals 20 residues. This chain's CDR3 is CASSPGGGALSYLAADTQYF. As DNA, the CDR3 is TGTGCCAGCAGCCCAGGCGGAGGAGCGTTGAGCTACCTCGCGGCAGATACGCAGTATTTT.

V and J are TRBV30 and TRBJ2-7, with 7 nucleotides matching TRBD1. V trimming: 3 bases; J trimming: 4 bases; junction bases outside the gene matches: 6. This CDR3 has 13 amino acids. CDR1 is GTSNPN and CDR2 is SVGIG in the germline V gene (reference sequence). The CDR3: CAWRLPGGYEQYF. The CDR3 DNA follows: TGTGCCTGGAGACTACCAGGGGGATACGAGCAGTACTTC.

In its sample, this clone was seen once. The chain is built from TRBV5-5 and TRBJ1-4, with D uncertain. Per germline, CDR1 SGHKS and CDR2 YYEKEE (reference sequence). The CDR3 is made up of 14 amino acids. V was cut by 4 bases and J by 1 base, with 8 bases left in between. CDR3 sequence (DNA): TGTGCCAGCAGCCTGAGAAGAACTAATGAAAAACTGTTTTTT. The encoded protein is CASSLRRTNEKLFF. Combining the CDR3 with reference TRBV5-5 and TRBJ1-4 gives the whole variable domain DAGVTQSPTHLIKTRGQQVTLRCSPISGHKSVSWYQQVLGQGPQFIFQYYEKEERGRGNFPDRFSARQFPNYSSELNVNALLLGDSALYLCASSLRRTNEKLFFGSGTQLSVL.

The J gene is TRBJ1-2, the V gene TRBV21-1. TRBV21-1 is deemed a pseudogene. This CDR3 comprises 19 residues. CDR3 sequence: CASSKWGTGVRRANYGYTF. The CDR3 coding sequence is TGTGCCAGCAGCAAATGGGGGACTGGGGTTCGAAGAGCTAACTATGGCTACACCTTC.

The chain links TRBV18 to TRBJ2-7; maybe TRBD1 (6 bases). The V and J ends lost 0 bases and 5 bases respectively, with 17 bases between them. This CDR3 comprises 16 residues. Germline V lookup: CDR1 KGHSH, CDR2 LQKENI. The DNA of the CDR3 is TGTGCCAGCTCACCACCGACGGCGCGCCCAGGGGACGAGCAGTACTTC. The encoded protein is CASSPPTARPGDEQYF.